The sequence of this T cell receptor beta chain was determined in a study of CXCR3-negative and CXCR3-positive naive CD8 T cells. Study conclusions and caveats: Naive CXCR3-negative and CXCR3-positive cells had similar TRBV-TRBJ usage; memory differed. Researchers report that CXCR3-positive naive cells carry more hydrophobic TRB CDR3s than CXCR3-negative naive cells. Fresh PBMCs were used in most assays, and CXCR3 expression partially decreased after cryopreservation.

UMI-labeled 5' RACE yielded the TRB cDNA libraries. TCRdb re-called the 5' RACE reads and shows each CDR3 protein once, DNA omitted. The specimen's table records 90,000 to 150,000 distinct CDR3 sequences. The study sorted every CD8+ T cell subset in triplicate at about 270,000 cells each. To note about this clonotype: Its cognate antigen is unknown.

Per germline, CDR1 MDHEN and CDR2 SYDVKM. This CDR3 is 12 amino acids long. The V call is TRBV28, the J call TRBJ1-2; TCRdb outputs TRBD1, but without DNA this stays unchecked. Sequencing was carried out using naive CXCR3+ CD8+ T cells from blood. Specified subset: CD45RO-CCR7+CD27+CD95- naive CD8+ T cells expressing CXCR3 (TNR3+). This TCR came from a human donor in good health. Some clones in this sample may be carry-over from other donors' samples. This CDR3 reads CASSGQNYGYTF.